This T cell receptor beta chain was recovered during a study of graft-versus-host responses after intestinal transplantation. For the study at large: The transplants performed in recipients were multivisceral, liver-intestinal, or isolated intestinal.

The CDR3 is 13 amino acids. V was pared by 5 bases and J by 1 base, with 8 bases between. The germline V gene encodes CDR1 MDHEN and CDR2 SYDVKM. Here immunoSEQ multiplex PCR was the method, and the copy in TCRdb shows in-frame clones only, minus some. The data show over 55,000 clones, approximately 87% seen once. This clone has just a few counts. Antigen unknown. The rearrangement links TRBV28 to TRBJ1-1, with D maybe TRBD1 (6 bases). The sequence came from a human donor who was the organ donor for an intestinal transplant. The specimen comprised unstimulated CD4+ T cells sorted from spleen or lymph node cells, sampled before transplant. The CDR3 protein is CASSGTWNTEAFF. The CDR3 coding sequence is TGTGCCAGCAGTGGGACATGGAACACTGAAGCTTTCTTT.